The sequence of this TCR beta chain was determined in a study of tumor and adjacent non-tumor tissue in lung cancer. On the study more broadly: Each sample yielded around 4.2 million productive TCRbeta reads on average. General study findings and limits: Higher tumor TCR diversity was associated with shorter survival. Tumor repertoires had a smaller top 100 clone share than normal lung. Compared with tumor, normal lung showed significantly lower TCR diversity.

The V end lost 3 bases, the J end lost 7 bases, and 13 bases lay between the germline ends. In germline, CDR1 is DFQATT, CDR2 SNEGSKA (reference sequence). The CDR3 consists of 13 residues. This clonotype occurred many times. Its specificity is unknown. Three rounds of nested PCR, following a modified ARM-PCR protocol, produced the TCRbeta library. TCRdb ran MiXCR on the multiplex PCR reads and lists one entry per CDR3 protein. The data show roughly 43,000 distinct CDR3 sequences, roughly 60% seen once. This sample's RNA came from whole unsorted tissue. This non-tumor lung sample came from over 3 cm beyond the tumor edge.

This clonotype originated in a man aged 50 to 60 with non-small cell lung cancer. The V call is TRBV20-1, the J call TRBJ1-5; no clear D. Sequencing was carried out using distant non-tumor lung tissue. This chain's CDR3 is CSARADQGQPQHF. The CDR3 DNA reads as TGCAGTGCTAGGGCGGATCAAGGCCAGCCCCAGCATTTT.